This is a list of T cell receptor beta chains from one sample in a study of regulatory T cells in long-lasting Graves disease. TCRdb re-called the multiplex PCR reads through MiXCR, storing one row per CDR3 protein. The sample lists 350,000 to 500,000 distinct CDR3 sequences; approximately 16% were seen once. This sample also appeared in a second study, on T cells in Graves' hyperthyroidism and ophthalmopathy.

The material sequenced was peripheral blood mononuclear cells (PBMCs), taken at new diagnosis, from a patient treated with antithyroid drugs. Every receptor here comes from a woman between 18 and 29 years old with Graves disease. Each CDR3 is given with its conserved first and last residue. The D gene is left open where the match is weak. Not all rows give a size; the values are once, few, many and, for expanded clones, a class.

d_call: .; clone_size: many; j_call: TRBJ2-1; v_call: TRBV7-9; cdr3_nt: TGTGCCAGCAGCCAGGGACTCCCTGAGCAGTTCTTC; cdr3_aa: CASSQGLPEQFF
d_call: TRBD1; clone_size: .; j_call: TRBJ1-5; v_call: TRBV24-1; cdr3_nt: TGTGCCACCAGTGAAGGGGGACAGGCGCCGGGGGAGGCCCAGCATTTT; cdr3_aa: CATSEGGQAPGEAQHF
d_call: TRBD1; clone_size: few; j_call: TRBJ2-2; v_call: TRBV27; cdr3_nt: TGTGCCAGCACCTGGGACAGGCGGAACACCGGGGAGCTGTTTTTT; cdr3_aa: CASTWDRRNTGELFF
d_call: TRBD2; clone_size: few; j_call: TRBJ2-1; v_call: TRBV5-1; cdr3_nt: TGCGCCAGCAGTAAAGACGGCGGGAGAAACAATGAGCAGTTCTTC; cdr3_aa: CASSKDGGRNNEQFF
d_call: TRBD1; clone_size: few; j_call: TRBJ2-5; v_call: TRBV27; cdr3_nt: TGTGCCAGCAGTCTGACAGGGGTGGGTCCTGGTGGGACCCAGTACTTC; cdr3_aa: CASSLTGVGPGGTQYF
d_call: .; clone_size: few; j_call: TRBJ2-2; v_call: TRBV9; cdr3_nt: TGTGCCAGCAGCGTAGAAGTCGATAACACCGGGGAGCTGTTTTTT; cdr3_aa: CASSVEVDNTGELFF
d_call: .; clone_size: .; j_call: TRBJ2-2; v_call: TRBV7-9; cdr3_nt: TGTGCCAGCAGCTGGGGGGAGCTGATCACCGGGGAGCTGTTTTTT; cdr3_aa: CASSWGELITGELFF
d_call: TRBD2; clone_size: few; j_call: TRBJ2-1; v_call: TRBV20-1; cdr3_nt: TGCAGTGCGCCCGGGACTAGCGGATACAATGAGCAGTTCTTC; cdr3_aa: CSAPGTSGYNEQFF
d_call: .; clone_size: few; j_call: TRBJ2-5; v_call: TRBV28; cdr3_nt: TGTGCCAGCAGTGGGATCTGGCAAGAGACCCAGTACTTC; cdr3_aa: CASSGIWQETQYF
d_call: .; clone_size: many; j_call: TRBJ2-7; v_call: TRBV6-1; cdr3_nt: TGTGCCAGCAGAAGTCTAGCTTACGAGCAGTACTTC; cdr3_aa: CASRSLAYEQYF
d_call: .; clone_size: few; j_call: TRBJ2-4; v_call: TRBV12-3/TRBV12-4; cdr3_nt: TGTGCCAGCAGTTTAGGCCCGGGGAACATTCAGTACTTC; cdr3_aa: CASSLGPGNIQYF
d_call: TRBD1; clone_size: many; j_call: TRBJ2-1; v_call: TRBV20-1; cdr3_nt: TGCAGTGCCCCCCCCGGACAGGGTAGTCAGAATGAGCAGTTCTTC; cdr3_aa: CSAPPGQGSQNEQFF
d_call: .; clone_size: many; j_call: TRBJ2-5; v_call: TRBV6-1; cdr3_nt: TGTGCCAGCGCCCCAACAGGGAAAGAGACCCAGTACTTC; cdr3_aa: CASAPTGKETQYF
d_call: .; clone_size: few; j_call: TRBJ1-3; v_call: TRBV11-2; cdr3_nt: TGTGCCAGCAGCTGGGCCGCTGGAAACACCATATATTTT; cdr3_aa: CASSWAAGNTIYF
d_call: TRBD2; clone_size: .; j_call: TRBJ2-3; v_call: TRBV29-1; cdr3_nt: TGCAGCGTGGCCGGGACTAGCGGTTTCAATGAGGAGCAGTATTTT; cdr3_aa: CSVAGTSGFNEEQYF
d_call: TRBD2; clone_size: many; j_call: TRBJ2-7; v_call: TRBV28; cdr3_nt: TGTGCCAGCAGCAAAACCGGGACTAGCAGCTACGAGCAGTACTTC; cdr3_aa: CASSKTGTSSYEQYF
d_call: .; clone_size: few; j_call: TRBJ2-6; v_call: TRBV5-1; cdr3_nt: TGCGCCAGCAGCTGGGGCTCCAGGGTCGAAGGGGCCAACGTCCTGACTTTC; cdr3_aa: CASSWGSRVEGANVLTF
d_call: TRBD1; clone_size: few; j_call: TRBJ1-5; v_call: TRBV6-2/TRBV6-3; cdr3_nt: TGTGCCAGCAGCTTAACCGGGACAGGGATGAAGCCCCAGCATTTT; cdr3_aa: CASSLTGTGMKPQHF
d_call: TRBD1; clone_size: many; j_call: TRBJ2-1; v_call: TRBV11-2; cdr3_nt: TGTGCCAGCAGCCCGTGGACAGGGGCTATCGATGAGCAGTTCTTC; cdr3_aa: CASSPWTGAIDEQFF
d_call: .; clone_size: many; j_call: TRBJ1-1; v_call: TRBV2; cdr3_nt: TGTGCCAGCCTATGGGGGGCCTTTGAAGCTTTCTTT; cdr3_aa: CASLWGAFEAFF
d_call: .; clone_size: few; j_call: TRBJ2-1; v_call: TRBV18; cdr3_nt: TGTGCCAGCTCATTATTCAGGGGTTCCCCCTACAATGAGCAGTTCTTC; cdr3_aa: CASSLFRGSPYNEQFF
d_call: .; clone_size: few; j_call: TRBJ1-2; v_call: TRBV4-3; cdr3_nt: TGCGCCAGCAGCCAATCCTCGGGCGGCTATGGCTACACCTTC; cdr3_aa: CASSQSSGGYGYTF
d_call: .; clone_size: few; j_call: TRBJ1-2; v_call: TRBV6-1; cdr3_nt: TGTGCCAGCAGTGAATGGTCGAGGGGCTACACCTTC; cdr3_aa: CASSEWSRGYTF
d_call: TRBD2; clone_size: .; j_call: TRBJ2-5; v_call: TRBV18; cdr3_nt: TGTGCCAGCTCACCACGGGGGGGTTACCAAGAGTCCCAGTACTTC; cdr3_aa: CASSPRGGYQESQYF
d_call: .; clone_size: .; j_call: TRBJ1-3; v_call: TRBV20-1; cdr3_nt: TGCAGTGCTTCGGGCCGCTCTGGAAACACCATATATTTT; cdr3_aa: CSASGRSGNTIYF
d_call: .; clone_size: many; j_call: TRBJ2-7; v_call: TRBV12-3/TRBV12-4; cdr3_nt: TGTGCCAGCAGTTACGTTGGCGAGCAGTACTTC; cdr3_aa: CASSYVGEQYF
d_call: .; clone_size: many; j_call: TRBJ1-6; v_call: TRBV7-9; cdr3_nt: TGTGCCAGCACCCAGCAGGGAGGGGAAATTTCACCCCTCCACTTT; cdr3_aa: CASTQQGGEISPLHF
d_call: TRBD1; clone_size: .; j_call: TRBJ2-7; v_call: TRBV4-1; cdr3_nt: TGCGCCAGCAGCCAGAGACAGGGGGACGAGCAGTACTTC; cdr3_aa: CASSQRQGDEQYF
d_call: .; clone_size: many; j_call: TRBJ1-1; v_call: TRBV11-3; cdr3_nt: TGTGCCAGCACCCCCAGAGGACACACTGAAGCTTTCTTT; cdr3_aa: CASTPRGHTEAFF